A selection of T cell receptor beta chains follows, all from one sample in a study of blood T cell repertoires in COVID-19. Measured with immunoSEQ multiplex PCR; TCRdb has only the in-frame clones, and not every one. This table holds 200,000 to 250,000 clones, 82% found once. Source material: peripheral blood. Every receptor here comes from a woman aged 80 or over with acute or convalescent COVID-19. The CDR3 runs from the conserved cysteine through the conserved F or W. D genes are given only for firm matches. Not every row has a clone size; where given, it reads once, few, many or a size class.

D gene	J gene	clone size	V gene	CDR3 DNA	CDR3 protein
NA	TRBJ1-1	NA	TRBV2	TGTGCCAGCAGTCCAGGTCCCCGGGGCACTGAAGCTTTCTTT	CASSPGPRGTEAFF
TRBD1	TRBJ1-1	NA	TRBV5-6	TGTGCCAGCAGCTCCCCCGGGACAGGAGGAACTGAAGCTTTCTTT	CASSSPGTGGTEAFF
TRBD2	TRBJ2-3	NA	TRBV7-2	TGTGCCAGCAGTGGAAGGGCGGGGGGACCCACAGATACGCAGTATTTT	CASSGRAGGPTDTQYF
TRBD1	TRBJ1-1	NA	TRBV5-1	TGCGCCAGCAGCCCCGGGGACAGGGAGGCTGAAGCTTTCTTT	CASSPGDREAEAFF
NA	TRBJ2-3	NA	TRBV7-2	TGTGCCAGCAGCTCCCTAGCGACCCGCGGCACAGATACGCAGTATTTT	CASSSLATRGTDTQYF
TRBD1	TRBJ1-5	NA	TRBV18	TGTGCCAGCTCACCACGGACAGGGACCAATCAGCCCCAGCATTTT	CASSPRTGTNQPQHF
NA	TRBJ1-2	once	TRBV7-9	TGTGCCCTCTCCGGGAAAAACGGGGATGGCTACACCTTC	CALSGKNGDGYTF
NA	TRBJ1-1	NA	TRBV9	TGTGCCAGCAGCGTAGACCCAGTTAACACTGAAGCTTTCTTT	CASSVDPVNTEAFF
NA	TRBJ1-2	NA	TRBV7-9	TGTGCCAGCAGCCCGGACAGCAACTATGGCTACACCTTC	CASSPDSNYGYTF
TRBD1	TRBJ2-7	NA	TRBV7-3	TGTGCCAGCAGCCCGGACAGGGAGGCCCACGAGCAGTACTTC	CASSPDREAHEQYF
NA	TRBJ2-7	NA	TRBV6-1	TGTGCCAGCAGTGAAGGTAGGGGAAGCTCCTACGAGCAGTACTTC	CASSEGRGSSYEQYF
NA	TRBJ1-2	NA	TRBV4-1	TGCGCCAGCAGCCAAGATCTGGTAGATCCTTATGGCTACACCTTC	CASSQDLVDPYGYTF
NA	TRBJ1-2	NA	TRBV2	TGTGCCAGCACCCTTCAAAATTCAGGGGACTATGGCTACACCTTC	CASTLQNSGDYGYTF
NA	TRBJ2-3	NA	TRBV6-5	TGTGCCAGCAGCTTAGACTGGGATACGCAGTATTTT	CASSLDWDTQYF
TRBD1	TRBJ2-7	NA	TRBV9	TGTGCCAGCAGCGTAGAAGGGGGCAAACACGAGCAGTACTTC	CASSVEGGKHEQYF
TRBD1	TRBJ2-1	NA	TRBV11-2	TGTGCCAGCAGCTCGCCCGGGACAGGCAACAATGAGCAGTTCTTC	CASSSPGTGNNEQFF
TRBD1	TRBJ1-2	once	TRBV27	TGTGCCAGCACAGCCGGGACAGGGTCTGGTGGCTACACCTTC	CASTAGTGSGGYTF
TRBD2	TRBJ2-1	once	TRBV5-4	TGTGCCAGCAGCCCTAGCGGGGGGCTAGTATCCTACAATGAGCAGTTCTTC	CASSPSGGLVSYNEQFF
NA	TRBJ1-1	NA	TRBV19	TGTGCCAGTAGTAAGGGGACTCTGATGGCTGAAGCTTTCTTT	CASSKGTLMAEAFF
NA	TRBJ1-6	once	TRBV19	TGTGCCAGTAGTATTCAGGGCTCCTATAATTCACCCCTCCACTTT	CASSIQGSYNSPLHF